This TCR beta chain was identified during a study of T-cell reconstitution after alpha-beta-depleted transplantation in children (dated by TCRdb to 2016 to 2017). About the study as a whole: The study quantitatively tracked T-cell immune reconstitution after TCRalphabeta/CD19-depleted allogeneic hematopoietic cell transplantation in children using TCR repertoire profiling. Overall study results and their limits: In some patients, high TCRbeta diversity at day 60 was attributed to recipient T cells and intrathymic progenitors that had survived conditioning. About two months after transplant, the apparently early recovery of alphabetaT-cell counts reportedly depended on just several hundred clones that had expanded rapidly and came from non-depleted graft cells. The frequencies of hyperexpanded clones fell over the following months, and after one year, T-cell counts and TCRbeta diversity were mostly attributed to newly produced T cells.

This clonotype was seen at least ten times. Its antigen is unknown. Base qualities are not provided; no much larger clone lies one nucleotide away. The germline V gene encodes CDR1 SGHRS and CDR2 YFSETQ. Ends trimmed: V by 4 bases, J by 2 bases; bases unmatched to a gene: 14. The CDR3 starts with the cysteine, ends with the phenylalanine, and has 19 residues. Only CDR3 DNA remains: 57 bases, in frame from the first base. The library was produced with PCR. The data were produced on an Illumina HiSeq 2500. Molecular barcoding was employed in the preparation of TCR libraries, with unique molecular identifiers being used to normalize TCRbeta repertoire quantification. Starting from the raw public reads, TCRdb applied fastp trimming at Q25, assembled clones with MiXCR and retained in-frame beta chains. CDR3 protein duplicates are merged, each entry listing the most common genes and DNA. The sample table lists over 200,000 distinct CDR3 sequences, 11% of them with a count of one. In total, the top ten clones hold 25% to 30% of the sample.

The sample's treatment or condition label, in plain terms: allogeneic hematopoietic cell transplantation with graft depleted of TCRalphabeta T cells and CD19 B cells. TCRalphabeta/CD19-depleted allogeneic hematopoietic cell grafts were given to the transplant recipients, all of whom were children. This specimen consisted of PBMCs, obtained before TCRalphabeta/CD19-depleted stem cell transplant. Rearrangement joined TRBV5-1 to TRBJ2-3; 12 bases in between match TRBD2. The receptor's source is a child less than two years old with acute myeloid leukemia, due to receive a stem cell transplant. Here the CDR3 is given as CASSLAGGLSMTYTDTQYF. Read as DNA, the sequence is TGCGCCAGCAGCCTAGCGGGAGGGCTCAGTATGACTTACACAGATACGCAGTATTTT.